These 16 T cell receptor beta chains originate from one sample sequenced in a study of blood T cell repertoires in COVID-19 (dated by TCRdb to about 2020). Library preparation used the immunoSEQ multiplex PCR assay. Imported from immuneACCESS, the table was reduced by TCRdb to in-frame sequences with V and J called. These copies leave out some clones; in studies compared against another copy, an unresolved V gene accounts for under half, and the cause of the remainder is not known. This sample comprises about 130,000 clones, roughly 84% of them detected only once. 1.4% of the sample lies in the top ten. Sequenced input: peripheral blood. The source of these receptors is a man aged 55-75 years with acute or convalescent COVID-19.

The chain uses TRBV6-5 and TRBJ1-3; weak D call: TRBD1 (5 bases). Per the germline V gene, CDR1 is MNHEY and CDR2 is SVGAGI. V was shortened by 7 bases and J by 4 bases, with 11 bases between the two germline ends. The CDR3 runs 13 residues. The CDR3 DNA is TGTGCCAGCACCAGGGAGGCCGGAAACACCATATATTTT. Translated: CASTREAGNTIYF.

The V call is TRBV28, the J call TRBJ1-1, with D hard to call. V was cut by 5 bases and J by 7 bases, with 11 bases left in between. This CDR3 is 12 amino acids long. Germline CDR1 and CDR2: MDHEN and SYDVKM. CDR3 nucleotides: TGTGCCAGCAGTCCGAGGGTTGGTGAAGCTTTCTTT. Translated: CASSPRVGEAFF.

Worth noting for this clone: One end of the junction varies from germline; a read error may be responsible. CDR3 region: CASSSSGSRNGKLFF. CDR3 nucleotides: TGTGCCAGCAGTTCATCAGGGTCACGGAATGGAAAACTGTTTTTT. The genes are TRBV6-5 and TRBJ1-4, with D perhaps TRBD1 (5 bases). The CDR3 is 15 residues long. Germline values: CDR1 MNHEY, CDR2 SVGAGI.

The chain has TRBV2 and TRBJ2-1, with D perhaps TRBD2 (6 bases). Germline loops: CDR1 SNHLY, CDR2 FYNNEI. V dropped 5 bases and J dropped 4 bases, with 12 bases sitting between them. This CDR3 comprises 14 residues. CDR3 nucleotides: TGTGCCAGCAGTTTACCGGGAGAATACAATGAGCAGTTCTTC. Amino acids: CASSLPGEYNEQFF.

The chain has TRBV6-5 and TRBJ1-1, with D possibly matching TRBD1 (5 bases). Germline lookup yields CDR1 MNHEY and CDR2 SVGAGI. V dropped 5 bases and J dropped 3 bases, with 7 bases sitting between them. This CDR3 is built from 12 residues. The CDR3 region is CASSTGHTEAFF. CDR3 sequence (DNA): TGTGCCAGCAGTACAGGACACACTGAAGCTTTCTTT.

The chain links TRBV19 to TRBJ1-1; no firm D call. The V and J ends lost 7 bases and 3 bases respectively, with 18 bases between them. Germline V lookup: CDR1 LNHDA, CDR2 SQIVND (reference sequence). The CDR3 has 15 amino acids. CDR3 sequence: CASIRRPEGYTEAFF. The CDR3 coding sequence is TGTGCCAGTATCAGGCGCCCGGAGGGTTACACTGAAGCTTTCTTT.

The chain recombines TRBV11-1 with TRBJ2-1, with a weak D call TRBD2 (7 bases). Trimming cost V 2 bases and J 7 bases, with 15 bases left between them. The length of the CDR3 is 15 residues. Germline lookup yields CDR1 SGHAT and CDR2 FQDESV (reference sequence). The CDR3 is CASSLWGGESNEQFF. In DNA, the CDR3 is TGTGCCAGCAGCTTATGGGGGGGCGAATCGAATGAGCAGTTCTTC. The full variable domain, its missing parts supplied by reference TRBV11-1 and TRBJ2-1, is EAEVAQSPRYKITEKSQAVAFWCDPISGHATLYWYRQILGQGPELLVQFQDESVVDDSQLPKDRFSAERLKGVDSTLKIQPAELGDSAMYLCASSLWGGESNEQFFGPGTRLTVL.

The rearrangement uses TRBV6-5 and TRBJ1-5; D perhaps matches TRBD1 (6 bases). Trimming cost V 6 bases and J 1 base, with 13 bases left between them. The CDR3 sequence is 15 residues long. Per the germline V gene, CDR1 is MNHEY and CDR2 is SVGAGI. Here the CDR3 reads CASSPQTGSNQPQHF. In nucleotides, the CDR3 is TGTGCCAGCAGCCCCCAAACAGGGAGCAATCAGCCCCAGCATTTT.

V and J are TRBV6-1 and TRBJ2-7, with D maybe TRBD1 (5 bases). This CDR3 spans 16 amino acids. Trimming removed 4 bases from V and 2 bases from J, with 18 bases in between. Germline assignment: CDR1 MNHNS and CDR2 SASEGT. The CDR3 here is CASSVSVRVWTYEQYF. CDR3 DNA sequence: TGTGCCAGCAGTGTATCCGTCAGGGTGTGGACCTACGAGCAGTACTTC.

This clone is judged medium-sized. The chain joins TRBV9 to TRBJ2-7, with 7 bases lining up with TRBD1. Germline CDR1 reads SGDLS; CDR2 reads YYNGEE. The length of the CDR3 is 14 residues. V lost 4 bases and J lost 4; bases outside the gene matches: 8. CDR3 DNA: TGTGCCAGCAGCCCCGGACAGGTTTATTACGAGCAGTACTTC. Residues: CASSPGQVYYEQYF.

This clone was observed a handful of times. This chain joins TRBV9 and TRBJ2-1; D unclear. V gave up 0 bases and J gave up 0 bases, with 19 bases separating them. This CDR3 is 19 amino acids long. Germline V gives CDR1 SGDLS, CDR2 YYNGEE. The CDR3 DNA follows: TGTGCCAGCAGCGTAGGTCCAGGTTTGGGTAAAAGCTCCTACAATGAGCAGTTCTTC. It translates to CASSVGPGLGKSSYNEQFF.

The rearrangement uses TRBV6-1 and TRBJ1-1; D gene unclear. The germline gives CDR1 MNHNS, CDR2 SASEGT. V was clipped by 6 bases and J by 0 bases, with 5 bases between them. The CDR3 has 12 amino acids. The DNA of the CDR3 is TGTGCCAGCAGCTATATGAACACTGAAGCTTTCTTT. This gives the protein CASSYMNTEAFF.

The J gene is TRBJ2-3, the V gene TRBV5-4; 8 bases agree with TRBD2. Trimming at V came to 2 bases and at J to 4 bases, leaving 3 bases not matched to a gene. The CDR3 loop spans 14 amino acids. Germline CDR1 SGHNT, CDR2 YYREEE (reference sequence). The CDR3 sequence is CASSFPGGPDTQYF. CDR3 sequence (DNA): TGTGCCAGCAGCTTTCCGGGGGGGCCAGATACGCAGTATTTT. Looking up the rest from reference TRBV5-4 and TRBJ2-3 gives the full variable domain: ETGVTQSPTHLIKTRGQQVTLRCSSQSGHNTVSWYQQALGQGPQFIFQYYREEENGRGNFPPRFSGLQFPNYSSELNVNALELDDSALYLCASSFPGGPDTQYFGPGTRLTVL.

Of note for this clone: The junction does not match germline at one end; this may be a read error. This chain links TRBV7-8 with TRBJ2-7, with D perhaps matching TRBD2 (6 bases). Germline V gene lookup returns CDR1 SGHVS and CDR2 FQNEAQ. This CDR3 contains 13 residues. DNA for the CDR3: TGTGCCAGCAGCGGACTATTCGACCTGAGCCTGCACTTC. Amino acids: CASSGLFDLSLHF.

This clone was seen a few times. The gene calls are TRBV6-5 and TRBJ1-1; D may be TRBD1 (5 bases). The CDR3 is 15 amino acids. Germline V lookup: CDR1 MNHEY, CDR2 SVGAGI. V was shortened by 2 bases and J by 6 bases, with 16 bases between the two germline ends. As DNA, the CDR3 is TGTGCCAGCAGTTACAGTATCGGGGGGTACGCTGAAGCTTTCTTT. Translation: CASSYSIGGYAEAFF.

The chain carries TRBV12-5 and TRBJ1-2; D gene unclear. The germline V and J ends were trimmed by 0 bases and 8 bases, with 10 bases remaining between them. The CDR3 spans 13 residues. Germline V lookup: CDR1 LGHNT, CDR2 FRNRAP. CDR3 sequence (DNA): TGTGCTAGTGGTTTGGTACGCGATCCGGGCTACACCTTC. It is translated as CASGLVRDPGYTF. The whole variable domain, remainder taken from reference TRBV12-5 and TRBJ1-2, is DARVTQTPRHKVTEMGQEVTMRCQPILGHNTVFWYRQTMMQGLELLAYFRNRAPLDDSGMPKDRFSAEMPDATLATLKIQPSEPRDSAVYFCASGLVRDPGYTFGSGTRLTVV.